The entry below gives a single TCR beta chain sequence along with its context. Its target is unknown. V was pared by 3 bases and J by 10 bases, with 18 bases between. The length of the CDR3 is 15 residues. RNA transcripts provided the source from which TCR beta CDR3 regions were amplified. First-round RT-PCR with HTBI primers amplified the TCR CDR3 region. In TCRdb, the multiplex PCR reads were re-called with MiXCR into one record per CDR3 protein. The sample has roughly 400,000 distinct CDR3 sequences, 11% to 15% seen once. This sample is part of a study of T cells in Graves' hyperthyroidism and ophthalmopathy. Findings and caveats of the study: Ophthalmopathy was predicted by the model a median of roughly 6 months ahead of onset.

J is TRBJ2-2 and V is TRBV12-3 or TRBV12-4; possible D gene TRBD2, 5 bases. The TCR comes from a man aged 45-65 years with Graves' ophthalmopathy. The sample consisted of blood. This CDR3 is CASSFGGSHRTELFF. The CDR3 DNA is TGTGCCAGCAGTTTTGGAGGATCTCACCGGACGGAGCTGTTTTTT.